A selection of T cell receptor beta chains follows, all from one sample in a study of T cells in localized non-small cell lung cancer. Method: immunoSEQ multiplex PCR; TCRdb's copy keeps in-frame clones and lacks some. The sample records fewer than 40,000 clones, less than 80% being singletons. This specimen consisted of peripheral blood, obtained before any cancer treatment. The source of these receptors is a male donor older than 55 with stage II squamous cell lung carcinoma. CDR3s include the opening cysteine and the closing phenylalanine or tryptophan. Fields, in order: V gene, J gene, CDR3 protein.

>TRBV9|TRBJ2-2
CASSVTAGVTGELFF
>TRBV19|TRBJ1-5
CASSERRGGNQPQHF
>TRBV11-3|TRBJ2-3
CASSLVRGGTDTQYF
>TRBV6-5|TRBJ1-6
CASSYVTGAKGPLHF
>TRBV5-1|TRBJ2-7
CASSPEGRPGEQYF
>TRBV9|TRBJ1-1
CASSPGGTTEAFF
>TRBV19|TRBJ1-2
CASSLRPGADGYTF
>TRBV6-6|TRBJ1-5
CASSRVGTEQPQHF
>TRBV29-1|TRBJ2-1
CSVDPSGSTGTYNEQFF
>TRBV7-9|TRBJ2-1
CASSPWDRELNEQFF
>TRBV5-1|TRBJ2-1
CASSWGTDFYNEQFF
>TRBV7-8|TRBJ1-2
CASSPTPTTGPYGYTF
>TRBV29-1|TRBJ1-1
CSVQRGENTEAFF
>TRBV7-2|TRBJ2-5
CASSLVRETQYF
>TRBV18|TRBJ2-3
CASSAPGSQYF
>TRBV7-9|TRBJ1-4
CASSLNQGGYEKLFF
>TRBV21-1|TRBJ2-5
CASPFEGPGETQYF
>TRBV2|TRBJ1-5
CASSDPFPGGQPQHF
>TRBV29-1|TRBJ2-2
CSVDGSRTGELFF
>TRBV6-6|TRBJ1-6
CASSRGWNSPLHF
>TRBV19|TRBJ1-3
CASSIGGGQGNTIYF
>TRBV29-1|TRBJ1-4
CSVDSTGGREKLFF
>TRBV4-1|TRBJ2-1
CASSQDPQGSGGRVNEQFF
>TRBV28|TRBJ1-2
CASSSGTGGYTF
>TRBV18|TRBJ1-1
CASSPGTAANEAFF
>TRBV7-3|TRBJ2-5
CASSTGQGARETQYF
>TRBV29-1|TRBJ2-3
CSVEGQGVATDTQYF
>TRBV30|TRBJ2-7
CVWSVSAVYEQYF
>TRBV4-2|TRBJ1-3
CASSQSTGSPGNTIYF
>TRBV7-2|TRBJ1-3
CASSLLGQGTGNTIYF
>TRBV19|TRBJ2-1
CASSMAQGAGYEQFF
>TRBV7-2|TRBJ2-7
CASRSRTTTGFEQYF
>TRBV7-9|TRBJ2-1
CASSPRGGEQFF
>TRBV18|TRBJ1-4
CASSPGFTGQGDEKLFF
>TRBV19|TRBJ2-3
CASSIGRDTDTQYF
>TRBV19|TRBJ2-3
CASSIGPSGRFTDTQYF
>TRBV19|TRBJ1-4
CASNTGGNEKLFF
>TRBV7-6|TRBJ2-6
CASSLGGANVLTF
>TRBV5-6|TRBJ1-5
CASSLAQGNSNQPQHF
>TRBV5-5|TRBJ2-7
CASSLARGTNYEQYF
>TRBV7-9|TRBJ2-3
CASSPRQGVRDTQYF
>TRBV19|TRBJ1-5
CASRVRGDQPQHF
>TRBV19|TRBJ2-7
CASSNPAARTYEQYF
>TRBV25-1|TRBJ2-1
CASSEGTASYNEQFF
>TRBV6-6|TRBJ1-3
CASSYERAGNTIYF
>TRBV6-1|TRBJ1-2
CASSLNGGYTF
>TRBV2|TRBJ1-1
CASIQRTEAFF
>TRBV19|TRBJ1-4
CASSMSGSNEKLFF
>TRBV11-2|TRBJ1-2
CASSLDQGPSGYTF
>TRBV2|TRBJ1-2
CASSVGQGGDYGYTF
>TRBV14|TRBJ2-7
CASSHLTGRGPYEQYF
>TRBV19|TRBJ2-5
CASSPFQGETQYF
>TRBV7-3|TRBJ2-3
CASSLLAGITDTQYF
>TRBV6-1|TRBJ1-1
CASRWTGNTEAFF
>TRBV7-8|TRBJ1-1
CASSLQASAEAFF
>TRBV11-3|TRBJ1-1
CASSLGDPGTEAFF
>TRBV28|TRBJ2-5
CASTAGHQETQYF
>TRBV5-5|TRBJ2-1
CASRFREPVYNEQFF